This entry describes one T cell receptor beta chain. Antigen: not known. This specimen comes from a study of T-cell reconstitution after alpha-beta-depleted transplantation in children. Preparation of the TCRbeta library used unique molecular identifiers. Each CDR3 protein gets one entry after TCRdb re-called the PCR reads with MiXCR. The sample consists of around 960,000 distinct CDR3 sequences, roughly 29% of them appearing once. General study points: A year had passed since transplant, and T-cell counts and diversity by then came mostly from newly produced T cells. Surviving thymic progenitors and recipient T cells were the source of high TCRbeta diversity at day 60 in some patients. Alpha-beta T cells present about two months after transplant were reported to originate from several hundred expanded graft clones.

The length of the CDR3 is 14 residues. Deletions cut 3 bases from V and 0 bases from J, with 9 bases between. Germline lookup yields CDR1 DFQATT and CDR2 SNEGSKA (reference sequence). The chain carries TRBV20-1 and TRBJ1-5; D unresolved. This clonotype was sampled from a boy under two years old who had a stem cell transplant for SCID, so the T cells may come from the graft donor. Source: PBMCs, mostly from graft donor cells, taken 360 days after TCRalphabeta/CD19-depleted stem cell transplant. CDR3 coding DNA: TGCAGTGCTAGGGGCGGGCTTAGCAATCAGCCCCAGCATTTT. Its translation is CSARGGLSNQPQHF.